Below, 13 T cell receptor beta chains from the same sample are listed, as sequenced in a study of CD8+ T cells in alopecia areata. Extracted from the samples, RNA was reverse transcribed into cDNA to serve as the sequencing template. Repertoires were generated with immunoSEQ multiplex PCR, while TCRdb's copy carries only in-frame clones and drops some. The sample has 190,000 or so clones, around 58% seen once; the top ten hold around an eighth. As for treatment: oral pan-JAK inhibitor, 5-10 mg twice daily. Sequences were derived from CD8+ T cells sorted from blood, sampled at week 24, from a patient treated with tofacitinib. The receptors derive from a human donor with alopecia areata.

This chain connects TRBV13 to TRBJ2-5; D tentatively fits TRBD1 or TRBD2 (5 bases each). V lost 8 bases and J lost 2, with 9 bases in between. The CDR3 has 12 amino acids. Germline V lookup: CDR1 PRHDT, CDR2 FYEKMQ (reference sequence). CDR3 nucleotide sequence: TGTGCCAGCTCCGGGACGCAAGAGACCCAGTACTTC. Its protein is CASSGTQETQYF.

V usage is TRBV13 and J usage is TRBJ2-2, with TRBD1 matching over 7 bases. CDR1 and CDR2 (germline): PRHDT, FYEKMQ (reference sequence). V lost 3 bases, J lost 6 bases, and 13 bases stayed unmatched. The CDR3 has 17 residues. Here the CDR3 DNA reads TGTGCCAGCAGCTTTGACAGGGCCTTTTATACACCCGGGGAGCTGTTTTTT. Translating gives CASSFDRAFYTPGELFF.

V usage is TRBV18 and J usage is TRBJ1-5, with 9 bases aligning to TRBD1. With V trimmed by 4 bases and J by 7 bases, 8 bases remained unmatched. The CDR3 consists of 15 residues. Germline V CDR1 and CDR2: KGHSH, LQKENI. The CDR3 protein is CASSLTGTGIQPQHF. The CDR3 coding sequence is TGTGCCAGCTCACTAACCGGGACAGGGATACAGCCCCAGCATTTT.

This chain links TRBV11-2 with TRBJ2-7, with 7 bases identical to TRBD1. Germline trimming cut 2 bases from V and 3 bases from J; bases unmatched to any gene: 4. CDR3 length: 14 amino acids. CDR1 is SGHAT, CDR2 FQNNGV, per germline. CDR3 nucleotides: TGTGCCAGCAGCTTATCCCGGACAGGCTACGAGCAGTACTTC. Its protein is CASSLSRTGYEQYF.

This clone came up a few times. The chain is built from TRBV29-1 and TRBJ2-3; TRBD2 agrees at 10 bases. With V trimmed by 6 bases and J by 0 bases, 33 bases remained unmatched. This CDR3 has 24 amino acids. CDR1 is SQVTM and CDR2 is ANQGSEA in the germline V gene. Here the CDR3 reads CSVDGLADSPSPAGNPTSTDTQYF. The CDR3 DNA follows: TGCAGCGTCGACGGACTAGCGGATTCACCCAGCCCAGCCGGAAACCCTACTAGCACAGATACGCAGTATTTT.

This chain connects TRBV6-1 to TRBJ1-2; no reliable D call. Germline-derived CDR1 and CDR2 are MNHNS and SASEGT. V lost 2 bases to trimming and J lost 0 bases, with 16 bases between them. The CDR3 has 17 residues. CDR3 residues: CASSEYRLSGPNYGYTF. DNA for the CDR3: TGTGCCAGCAGTGAATATCGGCTGAGTGGACCTAACTATGGCTACACCTTC.

CDR3 in amino acids: CASRSTDTQYF. The DNA of the CDR3 is TGTGCCAGCAGGAGCACAGATACGCAGTATTTT. The chain joins TRBV27 to TRBJ2-3; D gene uncertain. The V end lost 6 bases, the J end lost 0 bases, and 1 base lay between the germline ends. CDR3 length equals 11 residues. Germline V lookup: CDR1 MNHEY, CDR2 SMNVEV (reference sequence).

This clone is a singleton in its sample. The CDR3 protein is CATSLSRSYNEKLFF. The CDR3 nucleotides read TGTGCCACCAGCCTCTCCAGGAGTTATAATGAAAAACTGTTTTTT. The chain is built from TRBV15 and TRBJ1-4; D gene ambiguous. Trimming shortened V by 5 bases and J by 4 bases, and 14 bases separated the two germline ends. The CDR3 is 15 amino acids. Germline V gene lookup returns CDR1 LNHNV and CDR2 YYDKDF (reference sequence). Filled out from reference TRBV15 and TRBJ1-4, the complete variable domain reads DAMVIQNPRYQVTQFGKPVTLSCSQTLNHNVMYWYQQKSSQAPKLLFHYYDKDFNNEADTPDNFQSRRPNTSFCFLDIRSPGLGDTAMYLCATSLSRSYNEKLFFGSGTQLSVL.

The chain couples TRBV7-2 to TRBJ2-3, with 10 bases fitting TRBD1. The CDR3 loop spans 16 amino acids. V shed 2 bases, J shed 4 bases, and the junction held 6 bases outside the gene matches. Germline lookup yields CDR1 SGHTA and CDR2 FQGNSA. The CDR3 DNA follows: TGTGCCAGCAGCTTATGGGACAGGGGTCGCGCAGATACGCAGTATTTT. It translates to CASSLWDRGRADTQYF.

The chain recombines TRBV6-5 with TRBJ2-1; TRBD1 might be the D (5 bases). The CDR3 has 13 amino acids. Germline V lookup: CDR1 MNHEY, CDR2 SVGAGI. Deletions cut 2 bases from V and 9 bases from J, with 11 bases between. CDR3 region: CASSYPGLIEQFF. CDR3 bases: TGTGCCAGCAGTTACCCAGGGCTTATTGAGCAGTTCTTC.

This sequence joins TRBV4-1 and TRBJ1-1; 7 bases fit TRBD1. Germline assignment: CDR1 MGHRA and CDR2 YSYEKL. The J segment lost 7 bases and the V segment lost 3 bases, leaving 5 bases of the junction unmatched. The CDR3 totals 13 residues. CDR3 nucleotides: TGCGCCAGCAGCCACGGGACAGCCGATGAAGCTTTCTTT. It codes for CASSHGTADEAFF.

This chain uses TRBV7-9 with TRBJ2-7; D is possibly TRBD1 (8 bases). Germline V gene lookup returns CDR1 SEHNR and CDR2 FQNEAQ (reference sequence). CDR3 length: 13 residues. V was cut by 8 bases and J by 1 base, with 12 bases left in between. The DNA of the CDR3 is TGTGCCAGCGGGAGGGACAGGTCCTACGAGCAGTACTTC. Protein sequence: CASGRDRSYEQYF. Looking up the rest from reference TRBV7-9 and TRBJ2-7 gives the full variable domain: DTGVSQNPRHKITKRGQNVTFRCDPISEHNRLYWYRQTLGQGPEFLTYFQNEAQLEKSRLLSDRFSAERPKGSFSTLEIQRTEQGDSAMYLCASGRDRSYEQYFGPGTRLTVT.

With regard to this clone: A much larger clone differs from this one at a single base, so this may be a read error. The same CDR3 can be traced to other DNA sequences in this sample. This chain links TRBV5-1 with TRBJ1-1; D is undetermined. Germline V gene sequence: CDR1 SGHRS, CDR2 YFSETQ. V gave up 5 bases and J gave up 1 base, with 3 bases separating them. The CDR3 spans 11 residues. This CDR3 reads CASSQNTEAFF. CDR3 DNA sequence: TGCGCCAGCAGTCAGAACACTGAAGCTTTCTTT.